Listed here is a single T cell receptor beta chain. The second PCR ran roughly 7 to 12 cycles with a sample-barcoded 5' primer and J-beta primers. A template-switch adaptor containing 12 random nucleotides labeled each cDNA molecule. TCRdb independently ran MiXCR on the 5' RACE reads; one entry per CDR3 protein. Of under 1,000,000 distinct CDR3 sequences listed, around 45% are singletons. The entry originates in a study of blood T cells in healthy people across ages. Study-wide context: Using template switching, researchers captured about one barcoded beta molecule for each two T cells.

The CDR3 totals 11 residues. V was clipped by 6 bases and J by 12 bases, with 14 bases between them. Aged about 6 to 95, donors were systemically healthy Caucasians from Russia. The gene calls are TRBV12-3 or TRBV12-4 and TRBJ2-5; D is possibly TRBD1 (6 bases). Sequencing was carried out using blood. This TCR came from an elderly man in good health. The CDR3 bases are TGTGCCAGCAGATACAGGGCTCCGGAGTACTTC. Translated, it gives CASRYRAPEYF.